Sequencing of this TCR beta chain was carried out in a study of T cell repertoires in cytomegalovirus infection. Across the whole study: Matching HLA type, along with CMV infection, was indicated by public TCR beta signatures.

The germline V and J ends were trimmed by 6 bases and 5 bases, with 7 bases remaining between them. Germline CDR1 MGHRA, CDR2 YSYEKL. This CDR3 spans 12 amino acids. A note on this clonotype: Its antigen is not identified.

TCRdb reanalysed the reads using MiXCR and keeps one entry per CDR3 protein. The table has under 850,000 distinct CDR3 sequences, approximately 40% seen once. Overall study results and limits: Public TCR beta family frequency separated CMV-and-HLA carriers, including in an independent cohort. Predominance within the ex vivo response was attributable to HLA-C-restricted CMV-specific TCR beta clonotypes.

The clonotype originates from a human donor in good health (CMV status not recorded). Some clones in this sample may be carry-over from other donors' samples. This chain joins TRBV4-1 and TRBJ1-4; unclear D gene. Sequenced: PBMCs. The CDR3, as DNA: TGCGCCAGCAGTGAGTTCAATGAAAAACTGTTTTTT. Its translation is CASSEFNEKLFF.